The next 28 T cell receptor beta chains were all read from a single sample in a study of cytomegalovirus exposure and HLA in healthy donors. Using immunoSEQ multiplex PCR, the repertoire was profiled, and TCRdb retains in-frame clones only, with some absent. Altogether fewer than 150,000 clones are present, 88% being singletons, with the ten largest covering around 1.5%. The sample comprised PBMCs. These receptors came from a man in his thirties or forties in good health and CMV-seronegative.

The CDR3 nucleotides read TGCGCCAGCAGCTTGGATGGGGGGTCCCAAGAGACCCAGTACTTC. Translating it yields CASSLDGGSQETQYF. The chain carries TRBV5-1 and TRBJ2-5; tentative D call: TRBD2 (6 bases). The CDR3 spans 15 residues. Trimming left V 0 bases short and J 1 base short, with 10 bases between. CDR1 SGHRS and CDR2 YFSETQ come from the germline V gene.

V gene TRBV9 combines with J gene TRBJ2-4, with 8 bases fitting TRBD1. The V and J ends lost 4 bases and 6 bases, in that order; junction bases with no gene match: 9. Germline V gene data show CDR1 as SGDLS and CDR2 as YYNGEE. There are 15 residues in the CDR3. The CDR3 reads CASSPDKTGGNIQYF. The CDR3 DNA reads TGTGCCAGCAGCCCAGACAAAACAGGGGGAAACATTCAGTACTTC.

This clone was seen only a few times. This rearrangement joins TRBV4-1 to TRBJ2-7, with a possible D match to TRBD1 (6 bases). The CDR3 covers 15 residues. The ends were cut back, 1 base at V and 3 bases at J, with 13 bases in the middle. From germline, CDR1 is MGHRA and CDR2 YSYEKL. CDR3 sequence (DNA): TGCGCCAGCAGCCAAGGGACAGATACCTACTACGAGCAGTACTTC. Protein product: CASSQGTDTYYEQYF.

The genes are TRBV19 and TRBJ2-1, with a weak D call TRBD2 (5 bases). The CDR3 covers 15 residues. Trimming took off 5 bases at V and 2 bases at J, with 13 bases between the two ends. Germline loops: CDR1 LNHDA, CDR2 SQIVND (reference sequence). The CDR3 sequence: CASSVDSSTYNEQFF. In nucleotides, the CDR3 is TGTGCCAGTAGTGTGGACTCTTCAACCTACAATGAGCAGTTCTTC. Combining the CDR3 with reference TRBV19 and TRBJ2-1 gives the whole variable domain DGGITQSPKYLFRKEGQNVTLSCEQNLNHDAMYWYRQDPGQGLRLIYYSQIVNDFQKGDIAEGYSVSREKKESFPLTVTSAQKNPTAFYLCASSVDSSTYNEQFFGPGTRLTVL.

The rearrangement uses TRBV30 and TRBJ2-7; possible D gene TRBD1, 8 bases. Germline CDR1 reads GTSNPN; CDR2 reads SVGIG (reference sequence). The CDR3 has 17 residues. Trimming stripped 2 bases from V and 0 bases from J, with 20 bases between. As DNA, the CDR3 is TGTGCCTGGAGTCTTCGGCGGGGGACAGGACACTCCTACGAGCAGTACTTC. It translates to CAWSLRRGTGHSYEQYF.

CDR3 sequence reads: CASSLTGAGELFF. The DNA for the CDR3 is TGTGCCAGCAGCTTAACGGGGGCCGGGGAGCTGTTTTTT. The chain recombines TRBV11-3 with TRBJ2-2; the D gene is possibly TRBD2 (6 bases). V was trimmed by 2 bases and J by 6 bases, leaving 7 bases between them. Per the germline V gene, CDR1 is SGHNT and CDR2 is YENEEA. The CDR3 length is 13 residues.

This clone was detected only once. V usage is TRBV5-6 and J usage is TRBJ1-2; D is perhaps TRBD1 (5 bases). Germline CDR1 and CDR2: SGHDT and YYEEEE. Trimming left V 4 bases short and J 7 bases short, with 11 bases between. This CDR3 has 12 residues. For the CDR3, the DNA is TGTGCCAGCAGCCAGGGTTCGTCTGGCTACACCTTC. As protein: CASSQGSSGYTF. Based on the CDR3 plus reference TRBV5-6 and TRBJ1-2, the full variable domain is DAGVTQSPTHLIKTRGQQVTLRCSPKSGHDTVSWYQQALGQGPQFIFQYYEEEERQRGNFPDRFSGHQFPNYSSELNVNALLLGDSALYLCASSQGSSGYTFGSGTRLTVV.

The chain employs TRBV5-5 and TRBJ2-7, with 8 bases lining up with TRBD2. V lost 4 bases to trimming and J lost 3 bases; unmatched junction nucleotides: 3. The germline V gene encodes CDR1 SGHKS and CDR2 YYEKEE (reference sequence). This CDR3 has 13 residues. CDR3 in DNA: TGTGCCAGCAGCCAGGGACTAGACTACGAGCAGTACTTC. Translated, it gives CASSQGLDYEQYF.

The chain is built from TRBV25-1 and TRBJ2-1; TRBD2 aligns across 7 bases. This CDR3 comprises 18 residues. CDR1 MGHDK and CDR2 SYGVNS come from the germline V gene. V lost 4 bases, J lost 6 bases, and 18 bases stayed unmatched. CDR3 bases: TGTGCCAGCAGTGTTCGCGGGACCGCCCCTCGCGGGAGCAATGAGCAGTTCTTC. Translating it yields CASSVRGTAPRGSNEQFF.

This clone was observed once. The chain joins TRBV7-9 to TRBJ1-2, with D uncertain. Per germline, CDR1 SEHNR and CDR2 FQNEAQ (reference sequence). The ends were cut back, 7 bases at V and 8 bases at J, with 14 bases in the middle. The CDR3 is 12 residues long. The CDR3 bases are TGTGCCAGCACCATGAGGGAGGACGGCTACACCTTC. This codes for CASTMREDGYTF.

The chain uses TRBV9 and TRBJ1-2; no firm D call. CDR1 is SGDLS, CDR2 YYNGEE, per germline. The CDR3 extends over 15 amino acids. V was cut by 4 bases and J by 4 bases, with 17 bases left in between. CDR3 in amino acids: CASSSQVGGGYGYTF. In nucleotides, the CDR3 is TGTGCCAGCAGCTCCCAAGTAGGCGGTGGCTATGGCTACACCTTC.

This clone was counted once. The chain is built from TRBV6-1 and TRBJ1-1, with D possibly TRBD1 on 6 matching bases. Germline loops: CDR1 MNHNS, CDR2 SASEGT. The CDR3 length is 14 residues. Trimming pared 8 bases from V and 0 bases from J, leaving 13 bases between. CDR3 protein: CASYPQGLNTEAFF. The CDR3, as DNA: TGTGCCAGCTACCCTCAGGGGCTGAACACTGAAGCTTTCTTT.

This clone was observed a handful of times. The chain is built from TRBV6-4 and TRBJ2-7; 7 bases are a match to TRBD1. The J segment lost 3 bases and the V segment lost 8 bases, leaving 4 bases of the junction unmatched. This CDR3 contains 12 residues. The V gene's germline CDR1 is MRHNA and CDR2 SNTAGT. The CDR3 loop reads CASLWDSYEQYF. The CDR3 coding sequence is TGTGCCAGCCTATGGGACAGCTACGAGCAGTACTTC.

CDR3 nucleotides: TGTGCCAGCAGCTCCCTACCACTTAACCCAGCGGCTTTCTTT. Translation gives CASSSLPLNPAAFF. The rearrangement joins TRBV7-9 to TRBJ1-1; no reliable D call. This CDR3 comprises 14 residues. The germline gives CDR1 SEHNR, CDR2 FQNEAQ (reference sequence). Trimming removed 4 bases at V and 11 bases at J, with 20 bases between.

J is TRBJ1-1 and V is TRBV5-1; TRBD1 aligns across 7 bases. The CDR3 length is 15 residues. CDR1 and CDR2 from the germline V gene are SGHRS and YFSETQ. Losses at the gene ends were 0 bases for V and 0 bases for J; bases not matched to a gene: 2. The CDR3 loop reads CASSLAGTVNTEAFF. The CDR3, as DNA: TGCGCCAGCAGCTTGGCGGGGACAGTGAACACTGAAGCTTTCTTT.

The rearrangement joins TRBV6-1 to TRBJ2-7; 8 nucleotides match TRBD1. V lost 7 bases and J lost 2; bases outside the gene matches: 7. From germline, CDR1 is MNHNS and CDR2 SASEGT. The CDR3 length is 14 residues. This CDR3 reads CASKPDRATYEQYF. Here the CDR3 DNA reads TGTGCCAGCAAGCCGGACAGGGCAACCTACGAGCAGTACTTC.

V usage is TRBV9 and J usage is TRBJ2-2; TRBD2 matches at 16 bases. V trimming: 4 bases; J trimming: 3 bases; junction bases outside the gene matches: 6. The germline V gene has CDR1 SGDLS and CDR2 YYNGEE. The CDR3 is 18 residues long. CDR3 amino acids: CASSTGLAGGPDTGELFF. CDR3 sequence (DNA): TGTGCCAGCAGCACGGGACTAGCGGGAGGGCCGGACACCGGGGAGCTGTTTTTT.

The CDR3 spells CASTSGSASGQFF. Here the CDR3 DNA reads TGTGCCAGCACTAGCGGGAGCGCCAGCGGGCAGTTCTTC. The chain employs TRBV28 and TRBJ2-1, with 10 bases lining up with TRBD2. The V and J ends lost 7 bases and 12 bases, in that order; junction bases with no gene match: 9. CDR1 and CDR2 (germline): MDHEN, SYDVKM. The CDR3 is made up of 13 amino acids.

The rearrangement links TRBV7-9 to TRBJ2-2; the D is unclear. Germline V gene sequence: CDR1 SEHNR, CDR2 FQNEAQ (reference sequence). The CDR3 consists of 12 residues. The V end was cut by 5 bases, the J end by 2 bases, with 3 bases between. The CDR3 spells CASSLNTGELFF. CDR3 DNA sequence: TGTGCCAGCAGCCTTAACACCGGGGAGCTGTTTTTT. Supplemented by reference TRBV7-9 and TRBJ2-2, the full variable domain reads DTGVSQNPRHKITKRGQNVTFRCDPISEHNRLYWYRQTLGQGPEFLTYFQNEAQLEKSRLLSDRFSAERPKGSFSTLEIQRTEQGDSAMYLCASSLNTGELFFGEGSRLTVL.

In DNA, the CDR3 is TGCGCCAGCAGCTTGGGACTAGCGGGCCTATACAATGAGCAGTTCTTC. The encoded protein is CASSLGLAGLYNEQFF. V usage is TRBV5-1 and J usage is TRBJ2-1; 10 nucleotides match TRBD2. The germline gives CDR1 SGHRS, CDR2 YFSETQ. The CDR3 spans 16 residues. V lost 0 bases, J lost 4 bases, and 4 bases stayed unmatched.

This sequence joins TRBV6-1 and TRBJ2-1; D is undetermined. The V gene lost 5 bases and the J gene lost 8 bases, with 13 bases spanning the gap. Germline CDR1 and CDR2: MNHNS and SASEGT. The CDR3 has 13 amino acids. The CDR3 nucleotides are TGTGCCAGCAGTCCCTACGTGTCCGATGAGCAGTTCTTC. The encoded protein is CASSPYVSDEQFF.

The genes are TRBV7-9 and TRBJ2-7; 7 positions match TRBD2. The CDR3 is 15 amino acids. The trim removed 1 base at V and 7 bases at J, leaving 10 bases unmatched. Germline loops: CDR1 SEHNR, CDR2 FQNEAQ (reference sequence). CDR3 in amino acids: CASSLEGGRSAEQYF. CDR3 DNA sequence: TGTGCCAGCAGCTTAGAGGGCGGGAGAAGCGCGGAGCAGTACTTC.

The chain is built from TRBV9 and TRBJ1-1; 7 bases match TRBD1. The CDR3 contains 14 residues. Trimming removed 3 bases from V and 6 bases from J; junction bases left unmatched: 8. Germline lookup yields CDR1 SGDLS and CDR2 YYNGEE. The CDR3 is CASSEGTEPSEAFF. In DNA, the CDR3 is TGTGCCAGCAGCGAAGGGACAGAACCTTCTGAAGCTTTCTTT.

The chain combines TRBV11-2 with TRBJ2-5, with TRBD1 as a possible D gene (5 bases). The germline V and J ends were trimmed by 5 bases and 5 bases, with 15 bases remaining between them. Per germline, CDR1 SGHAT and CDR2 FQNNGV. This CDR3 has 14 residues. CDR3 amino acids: CASSLPVGVETQYF. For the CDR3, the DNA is TGTGCCAGCAGCCTCCCGGTAGGGGTGGAGACCCAGTACTTC.

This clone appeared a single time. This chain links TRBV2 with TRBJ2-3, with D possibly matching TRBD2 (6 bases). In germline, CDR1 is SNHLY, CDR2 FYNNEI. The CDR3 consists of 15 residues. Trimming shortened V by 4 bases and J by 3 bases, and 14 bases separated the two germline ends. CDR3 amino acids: CASSVGREWTDTQYF. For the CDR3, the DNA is TGTGCCAGCAGTGTAGGACGGGAGTGGACAGATACGCAGTATTTT.

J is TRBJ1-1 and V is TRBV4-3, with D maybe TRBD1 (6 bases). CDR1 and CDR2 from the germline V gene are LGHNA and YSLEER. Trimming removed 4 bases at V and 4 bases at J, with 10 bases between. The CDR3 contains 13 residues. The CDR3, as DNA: TGCGCCAGCAGCCGCAAACAGGGCACTGAAGCTTTCTTT. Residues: CASSRKQGTEAFF.

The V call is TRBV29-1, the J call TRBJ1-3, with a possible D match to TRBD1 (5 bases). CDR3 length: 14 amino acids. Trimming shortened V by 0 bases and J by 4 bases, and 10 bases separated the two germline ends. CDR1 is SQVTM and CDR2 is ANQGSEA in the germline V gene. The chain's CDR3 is CSVEDRGRGNTIYF. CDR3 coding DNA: TGCAGCGTTGAAGATCGGGGGAGGGGAAACACCATATATTTT.

CDR3 sequence: CASSPGVGSYGYTF. The CDR3 DNA follows: TGTGCCAGCAGTCCAGGTGTGGGGAGCTATGGCTACACCTTC. The chain joins TRBV6-1 to TRBJ1-2; D is uncertain. Trimming cost V 5 bases and J 4 bases, with 14 bases left between them. Germline assignment: CDR1 MNHNS and CDR2 SASEGT. This CDR3 spans 14 amino acids.